Reported below is one T cell receptor beta chain. This clonotype has a count of ten or more. The target of this receptor is not known. Per-nucleotide qualities are absent, and no much larger clonotype sits a single base away. This sample is drawn from a study of T cells in Graves' hyperthyroidism and ophthalmopathy (dated by TCRdb to between 2018 and 2021). Background for the entire study: To identify TCR V-J signatures that set the groups apart, the researchers used a discovery cohort of 95 to 100 patients, made up of 40 to 45 with Graves' ophthalmopathy and 57 with stable Graves' hyperthyroidism. An independent validation cohort of 18 to 20 hyperthyroidism patients and some 15 patients who later progressed to ophthalmopathy tested prospective prediction of ophthalmopathy. The roughly 91 discovery patients were randomly divided into training and test sets at a 7:3 ratio. In more than 5 Graves' hyperthyroidism patients, the study also compared T-cell repertoires from thyroid tissue with T-cell repertoires from blood. After blood sampling, hyperthyroidism patients were treated with methimazole at a starting dose of 30 mg daily, and ophthalmopathy patients were treated with high-dose intravenous methylprednisolone. TCR Vbeta CDR3 sequencing of some 140 peripheral blood samples (43 ophthalmopathy, 75 hyperthyroidism and roughly 17 progressor patients) is reported in the paper.

Summary of the overall study and its limitations: No statistical method was used to fix the sample size in advance, and group allocation was not hidden from the investigators. A model built on a 13 V-J signature distinguished ophthalmopathy from stable hyperthyroidism, reaching over 85% sensitivity and under 84% specificity in cross-validation and 80%/75% in testing. In validation, the model predicted progression to ophthalmopathy with about 71% sensitivity and about 72% specificity, a median of about 6 months before onset. Blood samples also contained most of the expanded thyroid clonotypes (frequency above 0.001), which suggests that blood repertoires may reflect thyroid immune responses.

Per the germline V gene (reference sequence), GTSNPN is the CDR1 and SVGIG is the CDR2. V is clipped by 5 bases and J by 2 bases, and the sequence between their germline boundaries is 4 bases long. The CDR3 measures 12 amino acids from cysteine to phenylalanine. The read is trimmed to its CDR3 DNA, 36 bases read in frame from base 1. Graves' hyperthyroidism was defined as stable when no progression to ophthalmopathy occurred over 18 months of follow-up. Hyperthyroidism patients were newly diagnosed, had a disease duration of under 2 months, and were aged 18 to 65 years. Patients with uncontrolled infections, other autoimmune diseases, pregnancy or lactation were excluded. Diagnoses were established on the basis of clinical symptoms, serum thyroxine and TRAb, thyroid ultrasound, and orbital computed tomography. Total RNA was extracted using Trizol reagent, and RNA quality was assessed on an Agilent 2100 Bioanalyzer.

The TCR beta CDR3 regions were amplified from RNA transcripts. The TCR CDR3 was subjected to a first round of RT-PCR using the HTBI primer set and the Qiagen OneStep RT-PCR kit. Libraries were constructed in a second round of multiplex PCR, after which size selection and purification were carried out. Libraries were sequenced paired-end with 100 bp reads on an Illumina HiSeq2000. Under the source paper's analysis protocol: Raw data were processed with SOAPnuke, discarding reads with adapters, uncalled bases, mean Phred below 15, or no exact constant-primer or identifier match. High-quality paired reads were merged using COPE v1.2.5, and each unique nucleotide sequence was defined as a clonotype. MiTCR v1.1 was used to align clonotypes to the IMGT TRBV, TRBD and TRBJ reference segments. The analysis was restricted to V-J combinations with a frequency above 0.0001, which together covered around 99% of the repertoires. The TCS score was defined as the ratio of F50 (clonal expansion) to E x V (chaos), calculated using BLOSUM62-based TCRdist between CDR3 peptides within each V-J. Welch's t-statistics and random forest reduced fewer than 550 V-J features to about 13, which were used in a naive Bayes classifier (R e1071). Thyroid-blood repertoire similarity was quantified with the Morisita-Horn index. The raw public data were reprocessed by TCRdb itself: fastp quality trimming at Q25, MiXCR clonotype calling, in-frame beta chains only. Entries that share a CDR3 protein sequence are merged under the most common genes and DNA. These V and J calls originate from TCRdb's pipeline instead of the authors' own analysis. The sample data list 500,000 to 600,000 distinct CDR3 sequences, and 46% of these were observed just once. The ten largest clones represent around 8% of the sample.

The chain is assembled from TRBV30 and TRBJ2-6; the D gene is not confidently resolved. This TCR was sampled from a woman aged 18-30 years with Graves' hyperthyroidism. Material: peripheral blood or thyroid tissue (not recorded which). The bases read TGTGCCTGGGAGGCTGGGGCCAACGTCCTGACTTTC. Its translation reads: CAWEAGANVLTF.